This T cell receptor (beta chain) came from a study of T cells after posttransplantation cyclophosphamide (dated by TCRdb to 2015 to 2016). For context, the study as a whole: Using TRB sequencing, the study followed how the T cell repertoire rebuilt after myeloablative bone marrow transplantation with posttransplantation cyclophosphamide given as GVHD prophylaxis. TRB sequencing was performed on blood from all 35 or so PTCy patients with 1-year posttransplant specimens. Antigen receptor sequencing was done on samples from some 40 PTCy-treated patients and from roughly 15 related bone marrow donors of those patients. Up to 3 additional blood samples from 2 to 5.2 years after transplant were also TRB-sequenced in 3 patients, as was pretransplant blood from several patients. TRA and TRB clonality were tightly correlated in several samples, so subsequent TCR analyses focused on TRB only. Public TRB sequences were searched against a database of over 3,600 sequences associated with responses to pathogens, tumor antigens, self-antigens and alloantigens.

Results and caveats for the whole study, not just this receptor: Across the 35 to 45 patients, TRB clonality was highly associated with recipient CMV seropositivity and CMV reactivation, and diversity with PTCy was similar to that in the CNI/methotrexate controls. Donor-recipient similarity was low at 1-2 months but rose over the first year, and later blood repertoires were often dominated by donor CD8+ memory clones. The TRB repertoires of T cells infiltrating skin or GI tract showed only limited overlap with the TRB repertoires of T cells in blood.

TRB sequencing was run on genomic DNA with either the immunoSEQ assay at survey resolution or the hsTCRB kit. In the paper's pipeline: The immunoSEQ software was used for initial read processing, and the LymphoSeq R package was used for repertoire analyses. For each TRB dataset, clonality was calculated as 1 minus normalized Shannon entropy, and the Gini coefficient was computed as well. Phenotypes of unsorted samples were inferred by mapping TRB sequences from sorted subsets of the recipient or donor onto the same recipient's unsorted samples. TCRdb stores this immuneACCESS table with in-frame sequences only. Part of the clones is absent; in the studies checked, under half of the shortfall reflects unresolved V genes, and no reason is known for the rest. Clonal size and the V and J genes are those of that table, whereas D and trimming came from the DNA. The sample has approximately 30,000 clones on record, 70% to 90% of them singletons. Together, the top ten hold under 15% of the sample.

On this clone: Its antigen is not yet known. No per-base quality is available; no much larger clone lies one base away.

PTCy-treated patients came from a prospective multi-institutional clinical trial. Peripheral blood and bone marrow mononuclear cells were isolated by Ficoll-Hypaque density centrifugation and were cryopreserved. The sequencing input was PBMCs. This sequence was found in a woman aged 40 to 50 with a blood cancer, CMV-positive, and with a related stem cell donor.

In nucleotide form, the sequence is TGTGCCAGTAGTCAGGGGGTCTATGGCTACACCTTC. Translated, it reads CASSQGVYGYTF. The sequence is built from TRBV19 and TRBJ1-2; 7 junctional bases match TRBD1. The germline V gene (reference sequence) supplies CDR1 LNHDA and CDR2 SQIVND. The germline V end is reduced by 5 bases and the J end by 4 bases; junction bases left unmatched: 1. The CDR3, cysteine through phenylalanine, is 12 amino acids long. The sequence is cut down to CDR3 DNA, 36 bases in frame from base 1.